One sample yielded the 28 T cell receptor beta chains listed below, sequenced in a study of blood T cell repertoires in COVID-19. The data were produced by immunoSEQ multiplex PCR, yet TCRdb's version contains in-frame clones alone and is incomplete. The top ten hold over 2% of the sample, which has 150,000 to 200,000 clones, around 82% seen once. The sample comprised peripheral blood. These TCRs come from a human donor with acute or convalescent COVID-19. The donor label of this sample is uncertain.

V usage is TRBV12-3 or TRBV12-4 and J usage is TRBJ2-7, with 8 bases that match TRBD1. CDR3 length: 13 residues. V was pared by 4 bases and J by 5 bases, with 4 bases of the junction left unmatched. The CDR3 DNA follows: TGTGCCAGCAGTTGGGGACAGGACCACGAGCAGTACTTC. This translates into CASSWGQDHEQYF.

CDR3 nucleotides: TGTGCCAGCAGTTACACCAGGACAGGGGAAGATACGCAGTATTTT. Protein product: CASSYTRTGEDTQYF. The chain joins TRBV6-5 to TRBJ2-3; 9 bases fit TRBD1. This CDR3 has 15 residues. After removal of 2 bases from V and 5 bases from J, the junction contained 5 bases not matched to a gene. CDR1 is MNHEY and CDR2 is SVGAGI in the germline V gene.

The genes are TRBV4-1 and TRBJ2-7; tentative D call: TRBD2 (6 bases). V was pared by 6 bases and J by 2 bases, with 26 bases between. The CDR3 totals 18 residues. Germline-derived CDR1 and CDR2 are MGHRA and YSYEKL. CDR3 residues: CASRLNIGVGDSPYEQYF. Here the CDR3 DNA reads TGCGCCAGCAGACTCAATATCGGGGTGGGGGACTCACCCTACGAGCAGTACTTC.

A few counts support this clone. This chain uses TRBV7-9 with TRBJ2-7; 7 bases match TRBD1. Per germline, CDR1 SEHNR and CDR2 FQNEAQ (reference sequence). The CDR3 has 14 amino acids. The junction had 11 bases not matched to a gene; V was cut back by 5 bases and J by 7 bases. CDR3 residues: CASSPDRQGEEQYF. For the CDR3, the DNA is TGTGCCAGCAGCCCGGACAGACAGGGTGAGGAGCAGTACTTC.

The chain has TRBV7-3 and TRBJ2-5; 8 bases map to TRBD2. The germline V gene encodes CDR1 SGHTA and CDR2 FQGTGA. V lost 5 bases, J lost 5 bases, and 13 bases stayed unmatched. There are 16 residues in the CDR3. CDR3 in DNA: TGTGCCAGCAGCCCATGGGGCGGGGGGATCGGGGAGACCCAGTACTTC. Translated, it gives CASSPWGGGIGETQYF.

This clone was seen once. The chain combines TRBV5-4 with TRBJ2-2, with a possible D match to TRBD1 (5 bases). V shed 0 bases and J shed 6 bases, with 12 bases lying between them. This CDR3 has 15 amino acids. From germline, CDR1 is SGHNT and CDR2 YYREEE (reference sequence). DNA of the CDR3: TGTGCCAGCAGCTTGGTTGGGGCCCTGGCCGGGGAGCTGTTTTTT. Translation gives CASSLVGALAGELFF.

The rearrangement uses TRBV4-1 and TRBJ2-1; D remains ambiguous. Trimming stripped 2 bases from V and 3 bases from J, with 8 bases between. This CDR3 is built from 14 residues. Per germline, CDR1 MGHRA and CDR2 YSYEKL. CDR3 sequence: CASSQIELYNEQFF. The CDR3 DNA reads as TGCGCCAGCAGCCAAATTGAGCTCTACAATGAGCAGTTCTTC.

Only a few counts were recorded for this clone. Other DNA sequences from this sample encode an identical CDR3 as well. The chain is built from TRBV4-1 and TRBJ1-1; 7 bases fit TRBD1. Germline-derived CDR1 and CDR2 are MGHRA and YSYEKL. The J segment lost 0 bases and the V segment lost 1 base, leaving 2 bases of the junction unmatched. This CDR3 has 15 residues. CDR3 coding DNA: TGCGCCAGCAGCCAAGGACAGGGAATGAACACTGAAGCTTTCTTT. Residues: CASSQGQGMNTEAFF.

V gene TRBV7-8 combines with J gene TRBJ2-5; maybe TRBD2 (5 bases). Looked up from germline, CDR1 is SGHVS and CDR2 is FQNEAQ. V dropped 6 bases and J dropped 3 bases, with 11 bases sitting between them. The CDR3 is 13 amino acids. The CDR3 region is CASSYRLKETQYF. CDR3 nucleotide sequence: TGTGCCAGCAGTTACCGACTAAAAGAGACCCAGTACTTC.

The rearrangement links TRBV6-1 to TRBJ1-1; TRBD1 aligns across 12 bases. Trimming removed 3 bases from V and 5 bases from J; junction bases left unmatched: 7. Germline CDR1 MNHNS, CDR2 SASEGT. The CDR3 covers 16 residues. CDR3 residues: CASSDRDRGHHTEAFF. The CDR3, as DNA: TGTGCCAGCAGTGACCGGGACAGGGGGCATCATACTGAAGCTTTCTTT.

V and J are TRBV7-6 and TRBJ2-5; D might be TRBD1 (5 bases). This CDR3 has 18 amino acids. V gave up 1 base and J gave up 4 bases, with 22 bases separating them. The germline V gene has CDR1 SGHVS and CDR2 FNYEAQ. The CDR3 region has the DNA TGTGCCAGCAGCTTAGTCCCCCCGGACACGGCTAAACGAGAGACCCAGTACTTC. Protein: CASSLVPPDTAKRETQYF.

The rearrangement uses TRBV4-2 and TRBJ2-3; 8 positions agree with TRBD1. Germline V gene lookup returns CDR1 LGHNA and CDR2 YNFKEQ. V lost 3 bases, J lost 9 bases, and 2 bases stayed unmatched. The CDR3 consists of 12 residues. Written as DNA, the CDR3 is TGTGCCAGCAGCCACAGACAGGGGACGCAGTATTTT. Its translation: CASSHRQGTQYF.

This chain connects TRBV2 to TRBJ2-4; 8 bases are a match to TRBD2. The V gene's germline CDR1 is SNHLY and CDR2 FYNNEI. With V trimmed by 7 bases and J by 5 bases, 7 bases remained unmatched. The CDR3 spans 14 residues. The CDR3: CASNQVAGQNIQYF. CDR3 DNA: TGTGCCAGCAATCAGGTAGCGGGGCAAAACATTCAGTACTTC.

This clone was picked up a small number of times. The chain joins TRBV30 to TRBJ2-7; TRBD2 agrees at 8 bases. The V gene's germline CDR1 is GTSNPN and CDR2 SVGIG (reference sequence). Unmatched junction bases numbered 15, after V lost 1 base and J lost 4 bases. This CDR3 spans 17 amino acids. The CDR3 coding sequence is TGTGCCTGGAGTGGAGGACTAGCCCCCTATCGCCGGTACGAGCAGTACTTC. Translation gives CAWSGGLAPYRRYEQYF.

This clone appeared a single time. CDR3 nucleotides: TGTGCCAGCAGTTACCACCTCGGAGGGAGGGACACCGGGGAGCTGTTTTTT. Amino acid sequence: CASSYHLGGRDTGELFF. The genes are TRBV6-2 or TRBV6-3 and TRBJ2-2, with 7 nucleotides matching TRBD2. There are 17 residues in the CDR3. The trim removed 2 bases at V and 3 bases at J, leaving 9 bases unmatched. Germline V gene data show CDR1 as MNHEY and CDR2 as SVGEGT.

This clone was found a few times. The rearrangement uses TRBV27 and TRBJ1-2; the match to TRBD1 covers 9 bases. The CDR3 runs to 16 residues. CDR1 is MNHEY and CDR2 is SMNVEV in the germline V gene (reference sequence). Unmatched junction bases numbered 11, after V lost 5 bases and J lost 4 bases. The CDR3 region has the DNA TGTGCCAGCAGTCCCTGGACAGGGGCCCGCATCTATGGCTACACCTTC. This encodes CASSPWTGARIYGYTF.

This chain uses TRBV28 with TRBJ2-7; TRBD1 agrees at 11 bases. The CDR3 totals 16 residues. The V gene's germline CDR1 is MDHEN and CDR2 SYDVKM. V lost 5 bases, J lost 4 bases, and 10 bases stayed unmatched. The CDR3 reads CASSHTYGTGGYEQYF. CDR3 coding DNA: TGTGCCAGCAGTCACACTTACGGGACAGGGGGGTACGAGCAGTACTTC. Together with reference TRBV28 and TRBJ2-7, the CDR3 gives the full variable domain: DVKVTQSSRYLVKRTGEKVFLECVQDMDHENMFWYRQDPGLGLRLIYFSYDVKMKEKGDIPEGYSVSREKKERFSLILESASTNQTSMYLCASSHTYGTGGYEQYFGPGTRLTVT.

V and J are TRBV27 and TRBJ2-3, with 14 bases that match TRBD2. Germline V gene lookup returns CDR1 MNHEY and CDR2 SMNVEV (reference sequence). This CDR3 spans 17 amino acids. The ends lost 6 bases at V and 0 bases at J; junction bases unmatched: 5. This CDR3 reads CASSGLAGGLSTDTQYF. The DNA for the CDR3 is TGTGCCAGCAGCGGACTAGCGGGAGGCCTCAGCACAGATACGCAGTATTTT.

The rearrangement links TRBV18 to TRBJ1-5; weak D call: TRBD1 (5 bases). V was clipped by 6 bases and J by 0 bases, with 9 bases between them. Germline V CDR1 and CDR2: KGHSH, LQKENI. The CDR3 runs to 14 residues. CDR3 coding DNA: TGTGCCAGCTCCGTGACAGATAGCAATCAGCCCCAGCATTTT. This codes for CASSVTDSNQPQHF.

V is TRBV7-9 and J is TRBJ2-5; 9 bases align to TRBD1. The CDR3 sequence is 14 residues long. Germline assignment: CDR1 SEHNR and CDR2 FQNEAQ (reference sequence). V gave up 4 bases and J gave up 4 bases; unmatched junction bases: 4. CDR3 protein: CASSSDRGGETQYF. CDR3 coding DNA: TGTGCCAGCAGCTCGGACAGGGGCGGAGAGACCCAGTACTTC. Full variable domain (outside the CDR3, taken from reference TRBV7-9 and TRBJ2-5): DTGVSQNPRHKITKRGQNVTFRCDPISEHNRLYWYRQTLGQGPEFLTYFQNEAQLEKSRLLSDRFSAERPKGSFSTLEIQRTEQGDSAMYLCASSSDRGGETQYFGPGTRLLVL.

This clone was seen only a few times. V and J are TRBV20-1 and TRBJ2-3; D remains unclear. Deletions cut 3 bases from V and 6 bases from J, with 7 bases between. The V gene's germline CDR1 is DFQATT and CDR2 SNEGSKA (reference sequence). CDR3 length equals 11 residues. CDR3 sequence (DNA): TGCAGTGCTAGTCTGTCCGATACGCAGTATTTT. Encoded protein: CSASLSDTQYF.

A word on this clone: Within the sample, other DNA sequences also encode this same CDR3. V and J are TRBV20-1 and TRBJ2-5; no clear D. This CDR3 region has 10 residues. Deletions cut 5 bases from V and 4 bases from J, with 5 bases between. Looked up from germline, CDR1 is DFQATT and CDR2 is SNEGSKA (reference sequence). The CDR3, as DNA: TGCAGTGCTGCGAGAGAGACCCAGTACTTC. This codes for CSAARETQYF.

On this clone: This sample includes further DNA sequences coding for the same CDR3. The chain uses TRBV30 and TRBJ1-5; TRBD1 matches at 7 bases. Germline CDR1 reads GTSNPN; CDR2 reads SVGIG (reference sequence). The CDR3 is 14 residues long. V lost 3 bases to trimming and J lost 2 bases; unmatched junction nucleotides: 4. The CDR3 is CAWSDDRGNQPQHF. CDR3 sequence (DNA): TGTGCCTGGAGCGATGACAGGGGCAATCAGCCCCAGCATTTT.

The V call is TRBV28, the J call TRBJ2-7; the match to TRBD1 covers 8 bases. Germline V lookup: CDR1 MDHEN, CDR2 SYDVKM. V trimming: 3 bases; J trimming: 7 bases; junction bases outside the gene matches: 8. The CDR3 is made up of 14 amino acids. The CDR3 loop is CASSFQGARYEQYF. CDR3 sequence (DNA): TGTGCCAGCAGTTTCCAGGGGGCGCGTTATGAGCAGTACTTC.

The rearrangement links TRBV18 to TRBJ1-5, with a tentative D call TRBD1 (5 bases). Germline values: CDR1 KGHSH, CDR2 LQKENI. The length of the CDR3 is 15 residues. V lost 1 base and J 3 bases, leaving 10 bases between the germline ends. CDR3 sequence (DNA): TGTGCCAGCTCACCACGGCAGGGAACCAATCAGCCCCAGCATTTT. Its protein product is CASSPRQGTNQPQHF.

The rearrangement uses TRBV9 and TRBJ2-1, with TRBD2 identical over 10 bases. V was clipped by 4 bases and J by 6 bases; unmatched bases: 19. Germline V gives CDR1 SGDLS, CDR2 YYNGEE. The CDR3 contains 19 residues. The DNA for the CDR3 is TGTGCCAGCAGCCCTCGAGGGGGAGCGGGGGGGCCCTTGTCCAATGAGCAGTTCTTC. This translates into CASSPRGGAGGPLSNEQFF.

CDR3 coding DNA: TGCGCCAGCAGTCGGACTAGCGGGAGGGCCTCAGATACGCAGTATTTT. It is translated as CASSRTSGRASDTQYF. The V call is TRBV10-1, the J call TRBJ2-3; 15 bases are a match to TRBD2. Germline V gene lookup returns CDR1 WNHNN and CDR2 SYGVQD (reference sequence). V trimming: 5 bases; J trimming: 4 bases; junction bases outside the gene matches: 4. The CDR3 is made up of 16 amino acids.

The CDR3 nucleotides read TGTGCCACCCGGGACAGGGGGCCCAACACCGGGGAGCTGTTTTTT. Amino acids: CATRDRGPNTGELFF. The gene calls are TRBV6-5 and TRBJ2-2; 12 nucleotides match TRBD1. Germline CDR1 is MNHEY and CDR2 is SVGAGI. V shed 10 bases, J shed 2 bases, and the junction held 5 bases outside the gene matches. There are 15 residues in the CDR3.